This TCR beta chain comes out of a study of vaccination and CD4 T cells after COVID-19 (dated by TCRdb to 2021 to 2024). With regard to the full study: Convalescent patients had a positive SARS-CoV-2 result on nasal swab PCR, and of these patients, some ten had mild disease and one had severe disease. The convalescent cohort comprised six males and four females, including two Hispanic individuals, seven Caucasians, two Asians and one multiracial person. As controls, cultures received a CEFX viral epitope pool (the positive control), an HIV-1 Nef peptide pool (the negative control), or no peptide at all. Culture stimuli were overlapping spike peptide pools from SARS-CoV-2 and from the common cold coronaviruses HCoV-NL63, HCoV-OC43 and HCoV-229E. Post-COVID blood samples from convalescent patients were collected a median of roughly 100 days after diagnosis, with a range of about 30 to 170 days. The spike-specific CD4+ TCR repertoire was compared before and after mRNA vaccination in approximately ten COVID-19 convalescent patients and a handful of infection-naive healthy vaccine recipients. The time from the second vaccine dose to post-vaccine blood sampling had a median of roughly 77 days and ranged from about 14 to 241 days. Participants got two doses of the Pfizer-BioNTech BNT162b2 vaccine (n=8) or two doses of the Moderna mRNA-1273 vaccine (n=2).

For this clonotype: The clone's antigen remains unknown. Base qualities were left out, and no much larger clone turns up one base away.

The library was obtained by PCR. At the Johns Hopkins FTIC core, DNA from the cultured CD4+ T cells underwent TCR sequencing with the Oncomine TCR Beta short-read assay. Genomic DNA was extracted from the cultured CD4+ T cells with the QIAamp micro DNA kit. Oncomine TCR Beta libraries from cultured CD4+ T cells were pooled using unique dual indexes and sequenced on an Illumina iSeq 100. The authors' pipeline ran thus. Non-productive sequences were filtered out, and CDR3s that did not start with C, did not end with F or W, or were shorter than 7 amino acids were discarded. The MANAFEST web application was used to identify antigen-specific clonotypes by comparing peptide-stimulated wells against reference wells and other culture wells. Positive clones required FDR below 0.05, an odds ratio above 5, and productive frequency above 0.1% in at least two of three replicate wells. A clonotype counted as cross-reactive if it showed significant expansion both in the SARS-CoV-2 spike wells and in at least one common cold coronavirus spike condition. Levenshtein distances (stringdist) and unrooted phylogenetic trees (ape) in R version 3.6.1 were used to assess CDR3 homology. TCRdb itself trimmed the public reads at Q25 with fastp, ran MiXCR and retained productive beta chains. Under each unique CDR3 protein, matching rows form one entry showing the most common genes and DNA. These V and J calls derive from TCRdb rather than the authors' analysis. Within this sample are some 14,000 distinct CDR3 sequences, with 45% to 55% of them counted one time only. About 10% of the sample belongs to the ten largest clones.

The treatment or condition label of this sample denotes: 10-day PBMC culture with coronavirus spike peptide pools or control peptides (ViraFEST assay). The study used the ViraFEST assay, which expanded antigen-specific T cells with peptide pools and then identified expanded clonotypes by TCR sequencing. The positive SARS-CoV-2 PCR tests of the convalescent patients were dated from March to December 2020, before the Alpha, Beta and Delta variants emerged in the United States. Each well held some 2 million PBMCs cultured in IMDM containing roughly 5% human AB serum and approximately 9.8 IU/ml IL-2, with 9 to 10 ug/ml peptide pools added. Half of the culture medium was replaced with fresh IL-2-containing medium on days 3 and 7. CD4+ T cells were isolated after 10 days of culture through negative selection using the EasySep CD4+ T cell isolation kit. PBMCs were separated from whole blood using Ficoll-Paque Plus gradient centrifugation and then either used fresh or cryopreserved at -140C. In general, triplicate wells were set up for every culture condition.

Overall study results and their limits: An increase in the median number of SARS-CoV-2-reactive clonotypes from 20 to 25 after infection to roughly 38 after vaccination was observed, but the change was not found to be significant. Of the vaccine-specific clones found in convalescent patients, nearly all (304 of 307) were mono-reactive for SARS-CoV-2 spike instead of being cross-reactive with common cold coronaviruses. The number of convalescent patients in the study was relatively small, and the study did not examine early timepoints following natural infection. In convalescent patients, a median 86.3% of post-vaccine SARS-CoV-2-reactive clones were detected only after vaccination, suggesting vaccine-specific priming.

Sequenced material: CD4+ T cells from blood, cultured in vitro. This clonotype was sampled from a human donor who had recovered from COVID-19.

In nucleotide form, the sequence is TGTGCCAGCAGTGGGGGGGGGAGAGCTAATGAAAAACTGTTTTTT. This yields the protein CASSGGGRANEKLFF. The sequence is built from TRBV2 and TRBJ1-4; the D gene is possibly TRBD1, with 5 bases matching. V is cut by 4 bases and J by 3 bases, and the space between the germline ends is 12 bases. The germline V gene yields SNHLY for CDR1 and FYNNEI for CDR2. The CDR3 starts with the cysteine, ends with the phenylalanine, and has 15 residues. The kept DNA is CDR3 alone, 45 bases in frame from the first base.